Included here is one T cell receptor beta chain sequence, with context. The data are from a study of blood T cell repertoires in COVID-19. Across the whole study: Acute and convalescent COVID-19 samples came from the United States, Italy and Spain. From T cells, B-cell-depleted T cells, or PBMCs came the material, which was cDNA or gDNA.

Germline V gene sequence: CDR1 DFQATT, CDR2 SNEGSKA (reference sequence). Trimming cost V 3 bases and J 1 base; bases outside gene matches: 31. This CDR3 comprises 23 residues. In the authors' workflow: Using reference gene primer amplification, nucleated cell counts were estimated. TCRdb keeps only in-frame clones here, not all; method: immunoSEQ multiplex PCR. D and trimming were read from the DNA, whereas the V and J calls and clone size are those reported in that table. This sample has roughly 70,000 clones, with around 87% found just once. The sample consisted of peripheral blood. The chain is built from TRBV20-1 and TRBJ2-3; 7 nucleotides align to TRBD2. The sequence was collected from a man in his 70s with active COVID-19. DNA of the CDR3: TGCAGTGCTAGTGGTGGGAGGGGACTTTGGGCTTCCGGGAGGACTTTCCGCACAGATACGCAGTATTTT. It is translated as CSASGGRGLWASGRTFRTDTQYF.